The rows below give T cell receptor beta chains drawn from one sample of a study of cytotoxic CD8 clonotypes in ibrutinib-treated CLL. Method: immunoSEQ multiplex PCR; TCRdb's copy keeps in-frame clones and lacks some. The table lists 250,000 to 350,000 clones, about 72% of them singletons. The sequencing here drew on PBMCs, taken at disease progression, from a patient treated with ibrutinib. These receptors all come from a human donor with chronic lymphocytic leukemia. Both conserved end residues are part of each CDR3. The order of the fields is D gene, V gene, J gene, clone size, CDR3 protein, CDR3 DNA. The D gene is left open where the match is weak. Size tells how often a clone was seen (once, few, many) or the class of an expanded clone, and some rows leave it out.

>NA|TRBV27|TRBJ2-3|few
CASSPPGAYTDTQYF
TGTGCCAGCAGTCCACCGGGAGCATACACAGATACGCAGTATTTT
>NA|TRBV7-8|TRBJ1-2|NA
CASSLAGSEGYTF
TGTGCCAGCAGCTTAGCGGGATCAGAGGGCTACACCTTC
>NA|TRBV7-3|TRBJ2-1|NA
CASSLTLDAQFNEQFF
TGTGCCAGCAGCTTAACTCTGGACGCTCAATTCAATGAGCAGTTCTTC
>NA|TRBV2|TRBJ1-4|NA
CATLGGYATNEKLFF
TGTGCCACCCTTGGAGGGTATGCGACTAATGAAAAACTGTTTTTT
>NA|TRBV6-5|TRBJ1-1|NA
CASSYSRQLPTEAFF
TGTGCCAGCAGTTACTCGAGGCAGCTCCCCACTGAAGCTTTCTTT
>NA|TRBV7-9|TRBJ2-7|NA
CASSSSRGSLEQYF
TGTGCCAGCAGCTCCTCCAGGGGTTCGTTGGAGCAGTACTTC
>NA|TRBV5-1|TRBJ2-7|few
CASSHGVALYEQYF
TGCGCCAGCAGCCATGGGGTGGCCCTCTACGAGCAGTACTTC
>TRBD1|TRBV4-1|TRBJ1-4|NA
CASSQDGPGTGPTNEKLFF
TGCGCCAGCAGCCAAGATGGTCCCGGGACAGGGCCAACTAATGAAAAACTGTTTTTT
>NA|TRBV7-6|TRBJ1-3|once
CASSLGFSHGGNTIYF
TGTGCCAGCAGCTTAGGATTCAGCCATGGGGGAAACACCATATATTTT
>NA|TRBV15|TRBJ2-7|NA
CATSRGEVYEQYF
TGTGCCACCAGCAGAGGGGAAGTATACGAGCAGTACTTC
>NA|TRBV29-1|TRBJ1-2|NA
CSVMNGAYGYTF
TGCAGCGTTATGAACGGAGCCTATGGCTACACCTTC